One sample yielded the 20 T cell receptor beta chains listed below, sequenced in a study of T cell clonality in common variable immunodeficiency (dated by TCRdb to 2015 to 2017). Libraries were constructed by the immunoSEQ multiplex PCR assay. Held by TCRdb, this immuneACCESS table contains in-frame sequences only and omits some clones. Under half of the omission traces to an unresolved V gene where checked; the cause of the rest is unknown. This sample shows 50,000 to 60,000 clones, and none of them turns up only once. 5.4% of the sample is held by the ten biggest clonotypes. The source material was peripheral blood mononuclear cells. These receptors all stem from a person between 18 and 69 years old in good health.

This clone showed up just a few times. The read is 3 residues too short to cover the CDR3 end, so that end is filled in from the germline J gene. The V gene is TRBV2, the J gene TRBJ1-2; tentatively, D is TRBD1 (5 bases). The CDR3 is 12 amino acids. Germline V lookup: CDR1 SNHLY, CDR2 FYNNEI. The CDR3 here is CASSDQDNDYTF. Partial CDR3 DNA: TGTGCCAGCAGTGACCAGGACAACGAC.

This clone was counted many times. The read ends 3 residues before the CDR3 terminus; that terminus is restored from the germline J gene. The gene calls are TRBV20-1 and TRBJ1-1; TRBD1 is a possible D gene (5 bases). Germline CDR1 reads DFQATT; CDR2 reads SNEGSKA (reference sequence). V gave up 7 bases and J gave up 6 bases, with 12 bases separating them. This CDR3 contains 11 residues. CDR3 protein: CSVEPGAEAFF. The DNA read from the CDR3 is TGCAGTGTGGAGCCGGGGGCTGAA.

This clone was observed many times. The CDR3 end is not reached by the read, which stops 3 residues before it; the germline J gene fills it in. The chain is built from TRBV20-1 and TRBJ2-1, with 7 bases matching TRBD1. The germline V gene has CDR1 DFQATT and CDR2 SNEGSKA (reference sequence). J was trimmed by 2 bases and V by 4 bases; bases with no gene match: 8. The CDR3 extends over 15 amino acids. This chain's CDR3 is CSATIGTATYNEQFF. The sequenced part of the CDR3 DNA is TGCAGTGCTACCATAGGGACAGCCACCTACAATGAG.

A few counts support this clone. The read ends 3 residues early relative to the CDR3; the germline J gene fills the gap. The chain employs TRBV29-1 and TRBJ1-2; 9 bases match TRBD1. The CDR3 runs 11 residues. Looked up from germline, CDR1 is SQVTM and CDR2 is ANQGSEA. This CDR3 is CSVQGAEGYTF. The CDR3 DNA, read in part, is TGCAGCGTACAGGGGGCAGAAGGC.

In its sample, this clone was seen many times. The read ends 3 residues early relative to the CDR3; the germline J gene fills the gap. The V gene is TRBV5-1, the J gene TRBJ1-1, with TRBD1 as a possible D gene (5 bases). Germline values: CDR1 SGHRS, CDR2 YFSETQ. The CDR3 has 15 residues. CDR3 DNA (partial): TGCGCCAGCAGCTTGGTGGGGCTTACGGGATGGGAG. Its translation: CASSLVGLTGWE. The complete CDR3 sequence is CASSLVGLTGWEAFF.

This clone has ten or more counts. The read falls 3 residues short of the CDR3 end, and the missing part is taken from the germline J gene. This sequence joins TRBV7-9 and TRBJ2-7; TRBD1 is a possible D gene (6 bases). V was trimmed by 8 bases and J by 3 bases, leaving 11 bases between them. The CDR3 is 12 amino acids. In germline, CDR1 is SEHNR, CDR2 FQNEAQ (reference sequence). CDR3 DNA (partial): TGTGCCAGCTCCAGGGGAAACTACGAG. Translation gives CASSRGNYE. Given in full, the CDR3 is CASSRGNYEQYF.

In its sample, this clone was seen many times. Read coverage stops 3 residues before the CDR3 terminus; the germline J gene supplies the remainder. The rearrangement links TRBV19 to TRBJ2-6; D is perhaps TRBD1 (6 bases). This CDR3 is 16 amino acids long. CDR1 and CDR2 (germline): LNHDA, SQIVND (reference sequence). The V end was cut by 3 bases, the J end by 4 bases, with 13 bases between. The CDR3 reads CASSITGKRGANVLTF. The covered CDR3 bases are TGTGCCAGTAGTATTACAGGGAAAAGAGGGGCCAACGTC. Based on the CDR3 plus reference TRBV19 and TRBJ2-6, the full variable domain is DGGITQSPKYLFRKEGQNVTLSCEQNLNHDAMYWYRQDPGQGLRLIYYSQIVNDFQKGDIAEGYSVSREKKESFPLTVTSAQKNPTAFYLCASSITGKRGANVLTFGAGSRLTVL.

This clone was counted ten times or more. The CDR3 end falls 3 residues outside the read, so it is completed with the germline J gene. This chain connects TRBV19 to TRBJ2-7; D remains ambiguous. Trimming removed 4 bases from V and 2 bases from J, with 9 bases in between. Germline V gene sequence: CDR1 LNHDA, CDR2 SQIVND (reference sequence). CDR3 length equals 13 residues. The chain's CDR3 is CASSNGLTYEQYF. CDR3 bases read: TGTGCCAGTAGTAATGGCTTAACCTACGAG.

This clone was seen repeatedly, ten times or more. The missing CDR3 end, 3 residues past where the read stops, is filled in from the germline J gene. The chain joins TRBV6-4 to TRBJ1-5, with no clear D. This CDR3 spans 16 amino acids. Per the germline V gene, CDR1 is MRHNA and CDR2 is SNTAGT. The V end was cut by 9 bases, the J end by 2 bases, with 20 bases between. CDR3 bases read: TGTGCCAGTATCTTCACCGGGGAGGAGCGCAATCAGCCC. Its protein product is CASIFTGEERNQP. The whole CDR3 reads CASIFTGEERNQPQHF.

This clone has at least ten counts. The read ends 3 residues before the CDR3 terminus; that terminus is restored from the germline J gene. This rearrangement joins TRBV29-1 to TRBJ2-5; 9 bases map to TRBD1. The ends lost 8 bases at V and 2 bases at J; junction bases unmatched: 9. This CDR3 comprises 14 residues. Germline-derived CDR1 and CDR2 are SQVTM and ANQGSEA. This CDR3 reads CSTPPGQGQETQYF. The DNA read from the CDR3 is TGCAGCACCCCTCCGGGACAGGGTCAAGAGACC.

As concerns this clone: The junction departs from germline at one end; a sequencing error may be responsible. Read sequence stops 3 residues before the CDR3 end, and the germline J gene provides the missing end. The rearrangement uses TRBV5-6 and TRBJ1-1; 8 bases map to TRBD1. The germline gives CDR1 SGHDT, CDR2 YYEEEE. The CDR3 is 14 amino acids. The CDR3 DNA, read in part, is TGTGCCAACAGCCTGACCGGACAGGGTGCGTCG. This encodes CANSLTGQGAS. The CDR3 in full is CANSLTGQGASAFF.

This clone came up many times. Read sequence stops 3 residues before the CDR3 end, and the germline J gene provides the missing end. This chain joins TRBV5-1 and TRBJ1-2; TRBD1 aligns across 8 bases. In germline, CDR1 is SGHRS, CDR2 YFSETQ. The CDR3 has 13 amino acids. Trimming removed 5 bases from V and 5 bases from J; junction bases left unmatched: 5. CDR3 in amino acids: CASRVTGDYGYTF. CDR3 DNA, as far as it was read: TGCGCCAGCAGGGTGACAGGGGATTATGGC.

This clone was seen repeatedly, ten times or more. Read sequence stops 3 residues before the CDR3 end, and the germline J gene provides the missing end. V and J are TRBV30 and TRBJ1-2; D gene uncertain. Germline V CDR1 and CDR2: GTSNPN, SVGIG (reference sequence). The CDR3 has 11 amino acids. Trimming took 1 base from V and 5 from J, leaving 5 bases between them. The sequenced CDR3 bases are TGTGCCTGGAGTGCGGGGTATGGC. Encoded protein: CAWSAGYG. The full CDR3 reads CAWSAGYGYTF.

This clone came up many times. CDR3 bases read: TGCGCCAGCAGCTTGACAGGGGACGGCTATGGC. Its protein product is CASSLTGDGYG. The full CDR3 protein reads CASSLTGDGYGYTF. The chain employs TRBV5-1 and TRBJ1-2; 7 positions match TRBD1. The DNA ends 3 residues before the CDR3 does, and the rest of the CDR3 is filled in from the germline J gene. This CDR3 has 14 residues. Germline trimming cut 1 base from V and 4 bases from J; bases unmatched to any gene: 4. Germline V lookup: CDR1 SGHRS, CDR2 YFSETQ.

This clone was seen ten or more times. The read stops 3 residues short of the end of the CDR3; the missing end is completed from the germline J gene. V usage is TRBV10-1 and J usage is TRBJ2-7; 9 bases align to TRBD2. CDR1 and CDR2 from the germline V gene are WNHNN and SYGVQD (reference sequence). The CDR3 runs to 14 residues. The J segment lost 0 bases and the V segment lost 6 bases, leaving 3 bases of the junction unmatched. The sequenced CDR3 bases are TGCGCCAGCAGCCATAGCGGGAGCTCCTACGAG. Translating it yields CASSHSGSSYE. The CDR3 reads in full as CASSHSGSSYEQYF.

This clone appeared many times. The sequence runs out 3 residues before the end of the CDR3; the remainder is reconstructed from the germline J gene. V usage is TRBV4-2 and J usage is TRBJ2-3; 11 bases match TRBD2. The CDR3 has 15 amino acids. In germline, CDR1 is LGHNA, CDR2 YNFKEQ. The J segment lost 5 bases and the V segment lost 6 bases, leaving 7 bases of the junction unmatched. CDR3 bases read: TGTGCCAGCAGAACACTAGCGGGAGTGGGAGATACG. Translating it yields CASRTLAGVGDT. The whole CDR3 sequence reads CASRTLAGVGDTQYF.

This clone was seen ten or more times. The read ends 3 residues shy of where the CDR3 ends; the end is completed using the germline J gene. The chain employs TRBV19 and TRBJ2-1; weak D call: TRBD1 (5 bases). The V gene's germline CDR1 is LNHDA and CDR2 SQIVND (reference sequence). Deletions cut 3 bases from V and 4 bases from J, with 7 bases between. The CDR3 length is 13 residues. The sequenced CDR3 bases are TGTGCCAGTAGTATCAGGGTTTACAATGAG. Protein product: CASSIRVYNE. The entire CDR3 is CASSIRVYNEQFF.

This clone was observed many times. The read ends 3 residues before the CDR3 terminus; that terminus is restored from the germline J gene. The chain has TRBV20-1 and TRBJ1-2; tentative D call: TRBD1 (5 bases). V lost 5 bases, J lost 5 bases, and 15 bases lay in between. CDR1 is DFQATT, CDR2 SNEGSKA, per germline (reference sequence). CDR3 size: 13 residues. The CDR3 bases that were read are TGCAGTGCTGGAGCGGGGGGGGTTTATGGC. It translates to CSAGAGGVYG. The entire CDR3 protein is CSAGAGGVYGYTF.

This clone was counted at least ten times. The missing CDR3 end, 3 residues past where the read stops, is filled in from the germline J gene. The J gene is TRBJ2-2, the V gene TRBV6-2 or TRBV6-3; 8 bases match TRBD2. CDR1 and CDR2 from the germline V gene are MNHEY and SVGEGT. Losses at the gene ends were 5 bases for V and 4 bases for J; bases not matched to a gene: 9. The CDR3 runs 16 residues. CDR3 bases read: TGTGCCAGCAGTGCCGGGCTAGCGGGTCCCACCGGGGAG. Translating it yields CASSAGLAGPTGE. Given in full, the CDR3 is CASSAGLAGPTGELFF.

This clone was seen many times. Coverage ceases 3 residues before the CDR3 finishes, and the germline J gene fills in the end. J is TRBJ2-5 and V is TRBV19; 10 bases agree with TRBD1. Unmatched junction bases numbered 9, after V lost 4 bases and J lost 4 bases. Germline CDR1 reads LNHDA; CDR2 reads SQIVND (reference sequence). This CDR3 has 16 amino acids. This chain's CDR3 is CASSRLTGGRGETQYF. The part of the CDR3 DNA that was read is TGTGCCAGTAGTAGACTGACAGGGGGCAGGGGAGAGACC.